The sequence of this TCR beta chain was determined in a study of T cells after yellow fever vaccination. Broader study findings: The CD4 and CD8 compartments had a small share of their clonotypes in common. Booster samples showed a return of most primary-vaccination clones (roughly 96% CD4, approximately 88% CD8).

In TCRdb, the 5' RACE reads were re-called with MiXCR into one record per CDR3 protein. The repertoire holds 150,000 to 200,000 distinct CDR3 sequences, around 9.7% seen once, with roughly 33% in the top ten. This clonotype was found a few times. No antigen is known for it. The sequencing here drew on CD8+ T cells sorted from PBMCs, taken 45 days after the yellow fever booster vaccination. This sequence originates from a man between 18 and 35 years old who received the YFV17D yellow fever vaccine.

For the CDR3, the DNA is TGCGCCAGCAGCCCGGGACCGGGCAATCAGCCCCAGCATTTT. It encodes CASSPGPGNQPQHF. The rearrangement links TRBV4-1 to TRBJ1-5, with D possibly being TRBD1 (5 bases). The CDR3 has 14 residues. CDR1 and CDR2 from the germline V gene are MGHRA and YSYEKL. V lost 4 bases to trimming and J lost 2 bases, with 9 bases between them.